This T cell receptor (beta chain) was identified in a study of T-cell reconstitution after alpha-beta-depleted transplantation in children. Library preparation (for TCRbeta) was performed with unique molecular identifiers. TCRdb reprocessed the PCR reads with MiXCR, giving one entry per CDR3 protein. This table has hundreds of thousands of distinct CDR3 sequences, roughly 17% appearing once. The germline V and J ends were trimmed by 1 base and 0 bases, with 11 bases remaining between them. CDR3 size: 15 residues. Germline CDR1 SGHRS, CDR2 YFSETQ. This receptor was taken from a human donor who donated a stem cell graft to a child with acute myeloid leukemia. The V and J genes are TRBV5-1 and TRBJ2-7, with D perhaps matching TRBD1 (6 bases). This specimen consisted of PBMCs from the stem cell graft donor, obtained from the stem cell graft. Written as DNA, the CDR3 is TGCGCCAGCAGCTTGTTGGGGGCGTCCTCCTACGAGCAGTACTTC. As protein: CASSLLGASSYEQYF. Full variable domain (rest looked up from reference TRBV5-1 and TRBJ2-7): KAGVTQTPRYLIKTRGQQVTLSCSPISGHRSVSWYQQTPGQGLQFLFEYFSETQRNKGNFPGRFSGRQFSNSRSEMNVSTLELGDSALYLCASSLLGASSYEQYFGPGTRLTVT.